The T cell receptor beta chain under discussion was sequenced for a study of blood T cell repertoires in COVID-19. This clone was recorded only once. Clones were read by immunoSEQ multiplex PCR, and TCRdb kept only the in-frame ones, dropping some. The data hold hundreds of thousands of clones, with about 89% observed a single time. Across under 25 US areas, participants ranged in age from about 18 to 90 years. Participants were placed into cohorts based on the clinical history they reported. The sample taken for sequencing was PBMCs or T cells enriched from blood (not recorded which). The receptor comes from a woman aged 18 to 35 who had recovered from COVID-19.

The CDR3 sequence: CASSPPGQTMNTEAFF. CDR3 DNA: TGTGCCAGCTCACCGCCGGGACAGACCATGAACACTGAAGCTTTCTTT. The J gene is TRBJ1-1, the V gene TRBV18; 7 bases match TRBD1. The V and J ends lost 3 bases and 0 bases, in that order; junction bases with no gene match: 7. Germline CDR1 KGHSH, CDR2 LQKENI. The CDR3 extends over 16 amino acids.